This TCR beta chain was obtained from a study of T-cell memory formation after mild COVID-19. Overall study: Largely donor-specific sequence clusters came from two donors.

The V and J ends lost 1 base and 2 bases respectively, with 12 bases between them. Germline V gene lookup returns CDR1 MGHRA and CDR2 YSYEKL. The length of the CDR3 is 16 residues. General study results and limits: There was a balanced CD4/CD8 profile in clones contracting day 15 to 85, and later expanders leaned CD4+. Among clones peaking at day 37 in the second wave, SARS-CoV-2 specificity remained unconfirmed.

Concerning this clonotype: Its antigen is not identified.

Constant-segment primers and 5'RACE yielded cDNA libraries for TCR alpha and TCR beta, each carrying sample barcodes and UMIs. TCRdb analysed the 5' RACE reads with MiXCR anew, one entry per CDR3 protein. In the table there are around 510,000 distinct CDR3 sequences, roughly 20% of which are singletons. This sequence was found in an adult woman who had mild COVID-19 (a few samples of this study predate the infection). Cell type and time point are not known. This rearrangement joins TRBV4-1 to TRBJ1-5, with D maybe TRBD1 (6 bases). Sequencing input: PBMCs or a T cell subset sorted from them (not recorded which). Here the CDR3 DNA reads TGCGCCAGCAGCCAAGGAATGGGGGGCGGCAATCAGCCCCAGCATTTT. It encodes CASSQGMGGGNQPQHF.